This TCR beta chain comes out of a study of blood T cell repertoires in COVID-19. Turning to the study itself: T cells, B-cell-depleted T cells, or PBMCs provided the cDNA or gDNA that served as material.

The count of this clone is one. Trimming cost V 7 bases and J 10 bases, with 16 bases left between them. Germline CDR1 reads MNHEY; CDR2 reads SMNVEV (reference sequence). The CDR3 runs 13 residues. Original methodology: Estimated nucleated cell counts came from reference gene primer amplification. Using immunoSEQ multiplex PCR, the repertoire was profiled, and TCRdb retains in-frame clones only, with some absent. The V and J calls and clone size were taken over from that table, and D and trimming were inferred from the DNA. Of about 340,000 clones listed, roughly 89% are singletons. The rearrangement uses TRBV27 and TRBJ2-2; D gene ambiguous. The sequence was obtained from a woman between 18 and 29 years old who had recovered from COVID-19. Material: peripheral blood. The CDR3 protein is CASNHAPVEELFF. The CDR3 DNA reads as TGTGCCAGCAACCATGCGCCGGTCGAGGAGCTGTTTTTT.